This passage covers 2 T cell receptor beta chains from one sample sequenced in a study of T cell responses to AZD1222 COVID-19 vaccine. Measured with immunoSEQ multiplex PCR; TCRdb has only the in-frame clones, and not every one. The sample contains around 110,000 clones, about 90% of which appear only once. The source material was peripheral blood, sampled on day 0 of AZD1222 vaccination. The receptor set was obtained from an adult in good health.

The chain couples TRBV29-1 to TRBJ2-2, with D maybe TRBD1 (6 bases). Germline assignment: CDR1 SQVTM and CDR2 ANQGSEA. V was shortened by 7 bases and J by 4 bases, with 16 bases between the two germline ends. The CDR3 extends over 14 amino acids. The DNA for the CDR3 is TGCAGCGCCTTGGAGACAGGAGGCACCGGGGAGCTGTTTTTT. Protein sequence: CSALETGGTGELFF.

The chain links TRBV28 to TRBJ2-6, with D possibly matching TRBD1 (6 bases). Looked up from germline, CDR1 is MDHEN and CDR2 is SYDVKM. The ends were cut back, 5 bases at V and 2 bases at J, with 10 bases in the middle. This CDR3 is built from 15 residues. The CDR3 region has the DNA TGTGCCAGCAGTCCCCCAGGGGCTGGGGCCAACGTCCTGACTTTC. As protein: CASSPPGAGANVLTF.